Sequencing of this TCR beta chain was carried out in a study of siplizumab effects on memory and regulatory T cells. Study findings and constraints: Contribution to the alloresponse seemed major for naive T cells, which also seemed more diverse than memory cells. Among mappable alloreactive CD4+ clones, the Treg-derived fraction averaged around 70% with siplizumab versus roughly 27% in controls.

This CDR3 comprises 15 residues. V lost 7 bases and J 1 base, leaving 17 bases between the germline ends. Germline values: CDR1 MNHEY, CDR2 SVGAGI. Sequencing was performed with immunoSEQ multiplex PCR; in TCRdb, only in-frame clones are kept and a portion is missing. The sample gives about 91,000 clones, roughly 95% of which show up once; 0.025% to 0.035% is in the top ten. With regard to this clone: Its antigen is currently unknown.

The TCR was taken from a human donor in good health. The gene calls are TRBV6-5 and TRBJ2-7; D is unclear. Sequenced input: naive CD4+ T cells sorted from blood. In DNA form, the CDR3 reads TGTGCCAGCACCCCCGAAGGGATAAGGTCCTACGAGCAGTACTTC. Its protein is CASTPEGIRSYEQYF.